The 12 T cell receptor beta chains in this list originate from one sample, sequenced in a study of blood T cell repertoires in COVID-19. Repertoires were generated with immunoSEQ multiplex PCR, while TCRdb's copy carries only in-frame clones and drops some. The sample carries about 210,000 clones, roughly nine tenths recorded once. The sequencing sample was made of peripheral blood. The receptors shown here come from a middle-aged man with acute or convalescent COVID-19.

J is TRBJ1-4 and V is TRBV19; no clear D gene. Germline CDR1 is LNHDA and CDR2 is SQIVND (reference sequence). V was clipped by 2 bases and J by 6 bases, with 10 bases between them. The CDR3 has 14 residues. CDR3 amino acids: CASSIYRAHEKLFF. The CDR3 nucleotides read TGTGCCAGTAGTATATACAGAGCCCATGAAAAACTGTTTTTT.

The rearrangement links TRBV7-2 to TRBJ2-7, with 8 positions matching TRBD2. J gave up 2 bases and V 1 base, and 13 bases lay outside the gene matches. From germline, CDR1 is SGHTA and CDR2 FQGNSA. CDR3 length: 18 amino acids. The CDR3 nucleotides read TGTGCCAGCAGCTTAGAGATGTCTAGCGGGCCGATTACCTACGAGCAGTACTTC. It is translated as CASSLEMSSGPITYEQYF.

This clone was seen more than once but under ten times. This chain uses TRBV19 with TRBJ1-2; 8 bases line up with TRBD1. This CDR3 has 15 amino acids. The germline gives CDR1 LNHDA, CDR2 SQIVND (reference sequence). The J segment lost 6 bases and the V segment lost 5 bases, leaving 11 bases of the junction unmatched. CDR3 sequence: CASSVSGGALNGYTF. In DNA form, the CDR3 reads TGTGCCAGTAGTGTTTCAGGGGGCGCGTTAAATGGCTACACCTTC.

The V and J genes are TRBV6-1 and TRBJ2-7, with D unclear. In germline, CDR1 is MNHNS, CDR2 SASEGT. Trimming left V 0 bases short and J 1 base short, with 10 bases between. The CDR3 runs to 15 residues. Written as DNA, the CDR3 is TGTGCCAGCAGTGAAGCGCTGGCAGTTTCCTACGAGCAGTACTTC. Translating it yields CASSEALAVSYEQYF.

This rearrangement joins TRBV5-1 to TRBJ2-3; 9 nucleotides align to TRBD1. Trimming took 4 bases from V and 3 from J; bases not matched to a gene: 9. The CDR3 consists of 16 residues. Per the germline V gene, CDR1 is SGHRS and CDR2 is YFSETQ. CDR3: CASSPPGQGGTDTQYF. CDR3 nucleotide sequence: TGCGCCAGCAGCCCGCCGGGACAGGGAGGAACAGATACGCAGTATTTT.

The V call is TRBV5-6, the J call TRBJ2-1; 13 bases align to TRBD2. Germline-derived CDR1 and CDR2 are SGHDT and YYEEEE. The CDR3 is 14 residues long. Trimming cost V 7 bases and J 5 bases; bases outside gene matches: 3. CDR3 sequence: CASGGTSGNNEQFF. CDR3 nucleotide sequence: TGTGCCAGCGGAGGGACTAGCGGGAACAATGAGCAGTTCTTC.

The V and J genes are TRBV19 and TRBJ1-5, with D unclear. The V and J ends lost 1 base and 4 bases respectively, with 17 bases between them. The CDR3 sequence is 17 residues long. Germline V gene data show CDR1 as LNHDA and CDR2 as SQIVND (reference sequence). The CDR3 here is CASSIGSGPTLNQPQHF. The CDR3 DNA follows: TGTGCCAGTAGTATAGGTTCTGGCCCCACCTTGAATCAGCCCCAGCATTTT.

The chain joins TRBV10-3 to TRBJ1-3; D uncertain. V lost 3 bases, J lost 4 bases, and 10 bases lay in between. There are 14 residues in the CDR3. Germline V CDR1 and CDR2: ENHRY, SYGVKD. This chain's CDR3 is CAISDPQLGNTIYF. DNA for the CDR3: TGTGCCATCAGTGACCCCCAACTCGGAAACACCATATATTTT.

The V call is TRBV5-1, the J call TRBJ2-3; the match to TRBD2 covers 13 bases. CDR3 size: 16 residues. Germline CDR1 reads SGHRS; CDR2 reads YFSETQ. J lost 5 bases, V lost 6 bases, and 9 bases had no gene match. The CDR3 nucleotides are TGCGCCAGCACCCCAGGACTAGCGGGAGAGGTAGATACGCAGTATTTT. Translated, it gives CASTPGLAGEVDTQYF.

The genes are TRBV6-5 and TRBJ2-7; tentative D call: TRBD2 (5 bases). Trimming stripped 8 bases from V and 3 bases from J, with 20 bases between. Germline-derived CDR1 and CDR2 are MNHEY and SVGAGI. The CDR3 totals 15 residues. The CDR3 nucleotides are TGTGCCAGCGAAGTTTTTTACGCTAGCAACTACGAGCAGTACTTC. This translates into CASEVFYASNYEQYF.

CDR3 coding DNA: TGTGCCAGCAGCCACACCGGGACAACAAACACTGAAGCTTTCTTT. This sequence encodes CASSHTGTTNTEAFF. V is TRBV3-1 (or the pseudogene TRBV3-2) and J is TRBJ1-1; D possibly corresponds to TRBD1 (6 bases). The germline V gene encodes CDR1 LGHDT and CDR2 YNNKEL (reference sequence). Between the trimmed V and J ends, which lost 3 bases and 2 bases, there was a span of 13 bases. The CDR3 is 15 residues long.

This clone was seen once. The chain recombines TRBV5-5 with TRBJ2-2; unclear D gene. Between the trimmed V and J ends, which lost 4 bases and 3 bases, there was a span of 13 bases. This CDR3 is 15 amino acids long. The germline CDR1 and CDR2 sequences are SGHKS and YYEKEE (reference sequence). In DNA form, the CDR3 reads TGTGCCAGCAGCGCCAGAAGACTCGACACCGGGGAGCTGTTTTTT. It yields the protein CASSARRLDTGELFF.